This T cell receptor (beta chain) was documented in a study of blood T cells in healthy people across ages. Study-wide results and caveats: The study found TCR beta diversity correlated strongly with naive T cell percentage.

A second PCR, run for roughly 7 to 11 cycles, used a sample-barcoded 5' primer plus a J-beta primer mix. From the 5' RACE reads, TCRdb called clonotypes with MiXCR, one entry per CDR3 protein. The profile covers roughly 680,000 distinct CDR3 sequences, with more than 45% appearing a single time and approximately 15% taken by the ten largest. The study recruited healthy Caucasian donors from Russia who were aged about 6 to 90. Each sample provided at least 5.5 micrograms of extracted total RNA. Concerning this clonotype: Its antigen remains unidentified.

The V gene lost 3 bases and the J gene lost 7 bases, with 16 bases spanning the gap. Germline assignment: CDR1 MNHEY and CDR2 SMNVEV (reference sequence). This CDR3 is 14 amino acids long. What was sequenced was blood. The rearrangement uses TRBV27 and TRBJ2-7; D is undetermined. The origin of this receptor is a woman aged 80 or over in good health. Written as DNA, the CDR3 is TGTGCCAGCAGTTTCAGGCCTTCAAGTGGGGAGCAGTACTTC. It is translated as CASSFRPSSGEQYF.